The sequence of this T cell receptor beta chain was determined in a study of cytomegalovirus exposure and HLA in healthy donors. The PCR used 60 Vbeta and 13 Jbeta primers. The assay was immunoSEQ multiplex PCR, and TCRdb's table has in-frame clones only and misses some. The table lists about 77,000 clones, approximately 75% of them singletons. Trimming shortened V by 1 base and J by 5 bases, and 12 bases separated the two germline ends. The germline V gene encodes CDR1 SEHNR and CDR2 FQNEAQ (reference sequence). The CDR3 runs to 14 residues. The chain recombines TRBV7-9 with TRBJ2-7; a possible D gene is TRBD1 (6 bases). The source is a woman aged 40 to 49 in good health and CMV-seronegative. The sample was PBMCs. Written as DNA, the CDR3 is TGTGCCAGCAGCTTAGACAGGGTTTACGACGAGCAGTACTTC. Protein: CASSLDRVYDEQYF.